These 10 T cell receptor beta chains originate from one sample sequenced in a study of response to subunit inactivated influenza vaccine. TCRdb re-called the RT-PCR reads with MiXCR, one entry per CDR3 protein. The sample includes hundreds of thousands of distinct CDR3 sequences, 11% to 15% seen only once; the top ten take 7.6%. Sequencing used PBMCs from blood, obtained 14 days before vaccination. The receptors here all came from a middle-aged man who received an inactivated influenza vaccine.

In its sample, this clonotype was seen many times. CDR3 bases: TGTGCCAGCAGCTTAGGGCCGGCTCAAGAGACCCAGTACTTC. Its protein is CASSLGPAQETQYF. This chain uses TRBV5-6 with TRBJ2-5; no firm D call. The germline CDR1 and CDR2 sequences are SGHDT and YYEEEE. V was pared by 2 bases and J by 2 bases, with 10 bases between. This CDR3 region has 14 residues.

This clonotype was counted between two and nine times. V gene TRBV28 combines with J gene TRBJ2-3; no definite D call. Trimming stripped 6 bases from V and 4 bases from J, with 8 bases between. This CDR3 spans 12 amino acids. Germline V gene data show CDR1 as MDHEN and CDR2 as SYDVKM. CDR3: CASRYEADTQYF. The CDR3 coding sequence is TGTGCCAGCAGGTACGAGGCAGATACGCAGTATTTT. Combining the CDR3 with reference TRBV28 and TRBJ2-3 gives the whole variable domain DVKVTQSSRYLVKRTGEKVFLECVQDMDHENMFWYRQDPGLGLRLIYFSYDVKMKEKGDIPEGYSVSREKKERFSLILESASTNQTSMYLCASRYEADTQYFGPGTRLTVL.

The CDR3, as DNA: TGTGCCAGCACTATCGAGCGGGGGTCCGACAATGAGCAGTTCTTC. Protein product: CASTIERGSDNEQFF. This chain uses TRBV2 with TRBJ2-1; 8 nucleotides agree with TRBD2. Germline V gene sequence: CDR1 SNHLY, CDR2 FYNNEI. The CDR3 contains 15 residues. V shed 7 bases and J 5 bases; nucleotides not matched to a gene: 10.

This clonotype was detected a few times. V is TRBV7-9 and J is TRBJ2-2; 9 bases line up with TRBD2. The CDR3 spans 16 residues. Germline lookup yields CDR1 SEHNR and CDR2 FQNEAQ (reference sequence). Trimming removed 6 bases from V and 4 bases from J; junction bases left unmatched: 9. The DNA of the CDR3 is TGTGCCAGCAGAAGCGGGAGGCTAACAGGCACCGGGGAGCTGTTTTTT. Translation gives CASRSGRLTGTGELFF.

V is TRBV7-6 and J is TRBJ2-7, with 13 bases lining up with TRBD2. This CDR3 spans 18 amino acids. In germline, CDR1 is SGHVS, CDR2 FNYEAQ. The CDR3 protein is CALNSTTGTSGDSYEQYF. CDR3 bases: TGTGCTCTTAATTCCACCACCGGGACTAGCGGGGATTCCTACGAGCAGTACTTC.

This clonotype has a handful of counts. CDR3 nucleotide sequence: TGTGCCAGCAGTTTAGCGCTTAGGGGACTAGCGGGGGGGCTTCGGGGTCGCGATACGCAGTATTTT. It is translated as CASSLALRGLAGGLRGRDTQYF. V is TRBV12-3 or TRBV12-4 and J is TRBJ2-3; TRBD2 aligns across 16 bases. Trimming took 0 bases from V and 6 from J; bases not matched to a gene: 18. CDR3 length: 22 amino acids.

The chain joins TRBV15 to TRBJ2-2; perhaps TRBD1 as D (6 bases). CDR3 length equals 16 residues. Trimming took off 5 bases at V and 0 bases at J, with 13 bases between the two ends. Germline CDR1 reads LNHNV; CDR2 reads YYDKDF (reference sequence). CDR3 residues: CATSPRGGANTGELFF. The CDR3 region has the DNA TGTGCCACCAGCCCCCGAGGGGGAGCGAACACCGGGGAGCTGTTTTTT.

As concerns this clonotype: One end of the junction does not line up with germline, which may come from a read error. The chain links TRBV27 to TRBJ2-3; 10 bases are shared with TRBD2. Germline CDR1 and CDR2: MNHEY and SMNVEV (reference sequence). The CDR3 runs to 16 residues. CDR3 sequence: CSSSSKREGHRDTQYF. CDR3 sequence (DNA): TGTTCCAGCAGTTCCAAGCGGGAGGGCCATAGAGATACGCAGTATTTT.

In this sample, this clonotype turned up a few times. The CDR3 is CASSVTTSGHTYF. The CDR3 bases are TGTGCCAGCAGCGTCACGACTAGCGGCCACACGTACTTC. The chain is built from TRBV11-2 and TRBJ2-5; 9 positions agree with TRBD2. Germline V CDR1 and CDR2: SGHAT, FQNNGV. V lost 5 bases to trimming and J lost 13 bases; unmatched junction nucleotides: 11. The CDR3 is made up of 13 amino acids.

The sample holds many counts of this clonotype. This chain joins TRBV10-1 and TRBJ2-1; 7 nucleotides align to TRBD1. J lost 8 bases, V lost 6 bases, and 13 bases had no gene match. This CDR3 comprises 15 residues. Germline values: CDR1 WNHNN, CDR2 SYGVQD (reference sequence). CDR3 bases: TGCGCCAGCAGCCTGGGGACAGTCTCAAACGATGAGCAGTTCTTC. As protein: CASSLGTVSNDEQFF.